A single sample is the source of the 5 T cell receptor beta chains below, sequenced in a study of blood T cell repertoires in COVID-19 (dated by TCRdb to the early 2020s). Libraries were built with the immunoSEQ multiplex PCR assay. TCRdb mirrors the immuneACCESS table, restricted to in-frame sequences. Some clones are absent from its copies; in checked studies, under half trace to an unresolved V gene, and the reason for the others is unknown. The sample data list some 200,000 clones, and roughly four fifths of these were observed just once. The ten largest account for roughly 12% of the sample. The sample was peripheral blood. Receptors were obtained from a woman aged 40 to 50 with acute or convalescent COVID-19.

The rearrangement uses TRBV2 and TRBJ1-4, with TRBD1 identical over 8 bases. This CDR3 contains 16 residues. V shed 1 base and J 8 bases; nucleotides not matched to a gene: 9. Looked up from germline, CDR1 is SNHLY and CDR2 is FYNNEI. This CDR3 reads CASSEGSTGEGEKLFF. DNA for the CDR3: TGTGCCAGCAGTGAAGGTTCGACAGGGGAGGGAGAAAAACTGTTTTTT.

The chain employs TRBV21-1 and TRBJ1-4; the D call of TRBD1 is as the table states it, not checked on the DNA. TRBV21-1 is a pseudogene locus. The CDR3 contains 15 residues. The CDR3 DNA reads as TGTGCCAGCCCCAACCCCCAGGGGGATGGTGAAAAACTGTTTTTT. Its protein product is CASPNPQGDGEKLFF.

The rearrangement joins TRBV19 to TRBJ1-2; D call uncertain. Germline V gene sequence: CDR1 LNHDA, CDR2 SQIVND (reference sequence). Trimming cost V 3 bases and J 4 bases, with 9 bases left between them. The length of the CDR3 is 13 residues. CDR3 sequence: CASSIPGPYGYTF. CDR3 coding DNA: TGTGCCAGTAGTATCCCTGGCCCCTATGGCTACACCTTC.

V is TRBV6-2 or TRBV6-3 and J is TRBJ1-6, with D tentatively TRBD1 (6 bases). The ends were cut back, 5 bases at V and 0 bases at J, with 11 bases in the middle. This CDR3 spans 16 amino acids. The germline V gene encodes CDR1 MNHEY and CDR2 SVGEGT. In nucleotides, the CDR3 is TGTGCCAGCAGTCGTACAGGGAGCTCCTATAATTCACCCCTCCACTTT. This sequence encodes CASSRTGSSYNSPLHF.

The CDR3 nucleotides are TGCGCCAGCAGCCAGGAAGCGGGGTCCGGTGTCGAGCAGTACTTC. Protein sequence: CASSQEAGSGVEQYF. This chain joins TRBV4-1 and TRBJ2-7; 7 bases match TRBD2. The CDR3 sequence is 15 residues long. Germline assignment: CDR1 MGHRA and CDR2 YSYEKL. With V trimmed by 3 bases and J by 6 bases, 11 bases remained unmatched.